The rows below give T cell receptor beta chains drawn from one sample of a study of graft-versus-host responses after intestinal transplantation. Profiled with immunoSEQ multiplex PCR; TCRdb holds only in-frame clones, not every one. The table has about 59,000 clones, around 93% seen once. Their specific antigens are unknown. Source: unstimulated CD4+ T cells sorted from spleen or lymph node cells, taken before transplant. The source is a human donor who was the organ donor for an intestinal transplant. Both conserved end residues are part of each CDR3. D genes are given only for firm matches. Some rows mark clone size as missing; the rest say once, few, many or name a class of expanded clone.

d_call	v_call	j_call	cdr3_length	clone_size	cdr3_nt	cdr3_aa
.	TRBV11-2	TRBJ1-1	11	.	TGTGCCAGCAGCTTCGGAAACAAAGCTTTCTTT	CASSFGNKAFF
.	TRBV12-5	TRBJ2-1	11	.	TGTGCTAGTGGTGGGCGCAATGAGCAGTTCTTC	CASGGRNEQFF
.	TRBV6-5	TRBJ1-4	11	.	TGTGCCAGCAGTAAGGGGGAAAAACTGTTTTTT	CASSKGEKLFF
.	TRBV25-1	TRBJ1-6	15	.	TGTGCCAGCAGTGAACAGGGGCAGTATAATTCACCCCTCCACTTT	CASSEQGQYNSPLHF
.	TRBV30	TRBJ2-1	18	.	TGTGCCTGGAGGGGGGAAAGGAGAACCCTCCCCTCCTACAATGAGCAGTTCTTC	CAWRGERRTLPSYNEQFF
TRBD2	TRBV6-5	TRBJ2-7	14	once	TGTGCCAGCAGATCCGGACTAGCGGCCTACGAGCAGTACTTC	CASRSGLAAYEQYF
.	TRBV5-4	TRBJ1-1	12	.	TGTGCCAGCAGTCAGGAGACCACTGAAGCTTTCTTT	CASSQETTEAFF
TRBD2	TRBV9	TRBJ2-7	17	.	TGTGCCAGCAGCTACGACGCGGGAGGCGGGGGGGTATACGAGCAGTACTTC	CASSYDAGGGGVYEQYF
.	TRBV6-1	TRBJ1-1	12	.	TGTGCCAGCACGCGGGGACCGAGTGAAGCTTTCTTT	CASTRGPSEAFF
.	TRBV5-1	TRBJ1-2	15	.	TGCGCCAGCAGCTTGGCCAACGAAGTCTCATATGGCTACACCTTC	CASSLANEVSYGYTF
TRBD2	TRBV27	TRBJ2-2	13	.	TGTGCCAGCAGTTATCTCGGGAGGCGGGAGCTGTTTTTT	CASSYLGRRELFF
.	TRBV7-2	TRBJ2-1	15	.	TGTGCCAGCAGCTCAGCCCCAGGGTACGGCAATGAGCAGTTCTTC	CASSSAPGYGNEQFF